This entry is about one T cell receptor beta chain. The target antigen is unknown. The source of the sample is a study of cytomegalovirus exposure and HLA in healthy donors. General study results and limits: In an earlier analysis, productive rearrangement rates for most beta V segments clustered near 87% or 30%. It was in a later analysis that TCR association rates were seen to vary by HLA locus, highest for DRB1 and lowest for HLA-C. Judged likely to be a sequencing artifact was a cluster of highly shared sequence variants.

J gave up 1 base and V 6 bases, and 4 bases lay outside the gene matches. There are 14 residues in the CDR3. Germline loops: CDR1 MNHNY, CDR2 SVGAGI (reference sequence). 13 Jbeta primers and 60 Vbeta primers were used for the PCR. Method: immunoSEQ multiplex PCR; TCRdb's copy keeps in-frame clones and lacks some. The sample carries 120,000 to 150,000 clones, 76% recorded once. Sequencing input: PBMCs. This rearrangement joins TRBV6-6 to TRBJ2-3, with 7 bases that match TRBD1. The source of this sequence is a man aged 18 to 35 in good health and CMV-seronegative. The CDR3 region is CASRPGTGTDTQYF. For the CDR3, the DNA is TGTGCCAGCAGACCGGGGACAGGCACAGATACGCAGTATTTT.